Below, one T cell receptor (beta chain) is given with its context. The CDR3 extends over 17 amino acids. Trimming removed 3 bases from V and 2 bases from J, with 18 bases in between. Germline CDR1 is MGHRA and CDR2 is YSYEKL. TCRdb redid the calling of the RT-PCR reads with MiXCR, one entry per CDR3 protein. The sample shows about 680,000 distinct CDR3 sequences, 12% to 15% of them seen only once. This clonotype was sampled from a female donor in good health, serving as a healthy control. V usage is TRBV4-1 and J usage is TRBJ2-3; D is ambiguous. The specimen sequenced was memory CD4+ T cells from blood. CDR3 sequence reads: CASSQAAESPITDTQYF. The CDR3 nucleotides are TGCGCCAGCAGCCAGGCGGCGGAGTCCCCAATCACAGATACGCAGTATTTT.